The 23 T cell receptor beta chains given below trace back to one sample, sequenced in a study of glioma-infiltrating T cells. Using RNA template, CDR3s of TCR alpha and beta were amplified with iRepertoire arm-PCR. Using its own MiXCR run on the multiplex PCR reads, TCRdb lists one record per CDR3 protein. This sample yields about 210,000 distinct CDR3 sequences, of which around 32% are seen a single time; 20% belongs to the top ten. Sample: glioma tissue, nonneoplastic brain tissue, or PBMCs (not recorded which). The receptor set was obtained from a human donor with low-grade glioma or glioblastoma, undergoing nonglioma brain surgery, or in good health (not recorded which).

This clonotype was seen many times. J is TRBJ1-5 and V is TRBV7-8, with 7 bases identical to TRBD1. V gave up 6 bases and J gave up 6 bases; unmatched junction bases: 14. The CDR3 is 16 residues long. Germline CDR1 reads SGHVS; CDR2 reads FQNEAQ. The CDR3 loop is CASSRRGGVYSQPQHF. CDR3 bases: TGTGCCAGCAGTCGTAGAGGGGGCGTTTACAGTCAGCCCCAGCATTTT.

This clonotype was observed many times. V and J are TRBV7-9 and TRBJ2-1; TRBD2 aligns across 7 bases. Germline assignment: CDR1 SEHNR and CDR2 FQNEAQ (reference sequence). The CDR3 covers 13 residues. Unmatched junction bases numbered 4, after V lost 5 bases and J lost 6 bases. CDR3 amino acids: CASSRTSPNEQFF. The CDR3 DNA reads as TGTGCCAGCAGCAGGACTAGTCCCAATGAGCAGTTCTTC.

There are many counts of this clonotype. This chain joins TRBV6-2 or TRBV6-3 and TRBJ2-7; TRBD1 matches at 10 bases. The V gene end was trimmed by 6 bases and the J gene end by 6 bases; junction bases not matched to a gene: 5. This CDR3 has 13 residues. From germline, CDR1 is MNHEY and CDR2 SVGEGT. The CDR3 sequence: CASRATGGAEQYF. The CDR3 nucleotides are TGTGCCAGCAGGGCGACAGGGGGCGCCGAGCAGTACTTC.

This clonotype was picked up many times. The gene calls are TRBV20-1 and TRBJ2-2; 12 bases are a match to TRBD2. With 3 bases clipped from V and 0 bases from J, the junction kept 2 bases outside the gene matches. CDR1 and CDR2 from the germline V gene are DFQATT and SNEGSKA (reference sequence). The CDR3 totals 16 residues. The CDR3 is CSASTSGRTNTGELFF. For the CDR3, the DNA is TGCAGTGCTAGCACTAGCGGGAGGACGAACACCGGGGAGCTGTTTTTT.

This clonotype was recorded many times. The chain's CDR3 is CASSLRDGDSNQPQHF. In DNA, the CDR3 is TGTGCCAGCAGCTTAAGGGACGGTGATAGCAATCAGCCCCAGCATTTT. The rearrangement joins TRBV11-2 to TRBJ1-5; D perhaps matches TRBD1 (5 bases). Germline values: CDR1 SGHAT, CDR2 FQNNGV. The CDR3 consists of 16 residues. V was shortened by 2 bases and J by 0 bases, with 11 bases between the two germline ends.

In this sample, this clonotype turned up many times. The chain combines TRBV4-1 with TRBJ1-2; D remains unclear. Trimming pared 0 bases from V and 4 bases from J, leaving 12 bases between. From germline, CDR1 is MGHRA and CDR2 YSYEKL. The CDR3 is made up of 15 amino acids. CDR3 bases: TGCGCCAGCAGCCAAGATCCGCAACACATCTATGGCTACACCTTC. It specifies CASSQDPQHIYGYTF.

This clonotype was picked up many times. The V gene is TRBV19, the J gene TRBJ1-1; possible D gene TRBD1, 5 bases. Deletions cut 1 base from V and 0 bases from J, with 12 bases between. Germline lookup yields CDR1 LNHDA and CDR2 SQIVND (reference sequence). The CDR3 sequence is 16 residues long. The chain's CDR3 is CASSIAFGTVNTEAFF. CDR3 DNA sequence: TGTGCCAGTAGTATAGCTTTCGGGACCGTGAACACTGAAGCTTTCTTT.

The chain is built from TRBV29-1 and TRBJ2-5, with D perhaps matching TRBD2 (6 bases). Trimming removed 3 bases at V and 4 bases at J, with 12 bases between. This CDR3 is built from 13 residues. Germline V CDR1 and CDR2: SQVTM, ANQGSEA. For the CDR3, the DNA is TGCAGCGTTGATACGACTAGTGGAGAGACCCAGTACTTC. Translated, it gives CSVDTTSGETQYF.

Concerning this clonotype itself: A single base separates this from a much larger clone, so it may be a read error. The rearrangement uses TRBV7-2 and TRBJ2-2; 9 bases fit TRBD2. Germline assignment: CDR1 SGHTA and CDR2 FQGNSA. This CDR3 comprises 16 residues. The CDR3 DNA reads TGTGCCAGCAGCTTAACGAGCGGGAGGAACACCGAGGAGCTGTTTTTT. Its translation is CASSLTSGRNTEELFF.

The table lists this clonotype with many counts. CDR3: CASTGGESGGYTF. CDR3 DNA sequence: TGTGCCAGCACAGGCGGGGAGTCTGGTGGCTACACCTTC. J is TRBJ1-2 and V is TRBV7-9, with D unresolved. V lost 7 bases and J 7 bases, leaving 16 bases between the germline ends. Germline V gives CDR1 SEHNR, CDR2 FQNEAQ (reference sequence). The CDR3 is made up of 13 amino acids.

This clonotype has only one observation. The gene calls are TRBV19 and TRBJ2-5, with 8 bases lining up with TRBD2. Germline V gene data show CDR1 as LNHDA and CDR2 as SQIVND (reference sequence). Unmatched junction bases numbered 5, after V lost 9 bases and J lost 2 bases. The CDR3 length is 13 residues. The CDR3 DNA sequence: TGTGCCAGAACGGGGGGGGCGCAAGAGACCCAGTACTTC. Residues: CARTGGAQETQYF.

The rearrangement links TRBV5-1 to TRBJ2-3; D is unclear. The V gene lost 2 bases and the J gene lost 0 bases, with 10 bases spanning the gap. Looked up from germline, CDR1 is SGHRS and CDR2 is YFSETQ. CDR3 length: 15 amino acids. CDR3 nucleotide sequence: TGCGCCAGCAGCTTTAGAGGCGCTAGCACAGATACGCAGTATTTT. Its translation is CASSFRGASTDTQYF. The full variable domain, in which reference TRBV5-1 and TRBJ2-3 provide the parts outside the CDR3, is KAGVTQTPRYLIKTRGQQVTLSCSPISGHRSVSWYQQTPGQGLQFLFEYFSETQRNKGNFPGRFSGRQFSNSRSEMNVSTLELGDSALYLCASSFRGASTDTQYFGPGTRLTVL.

This clonotype has a count of ten or more. This chain joins TRBV6-1 and TRBJ2-7; possibly TRBD2 for D (6 bases). CDR3 length: 14 residues. Germline CDR1 MNHNS, CDR2 SASEGT. V lost 6 bases and J 7 bases, leaving 19 bases between the germline ends. CDR3 region: CASSHGTWGEEQYF. In DNA, the CDR3 is TGTGCCAGCAGCCACGGGACTTGGGGAGAAGAGCAGTACTTC.

Comment on this clonotype: The conserved phenylalanine or tryptophan normally closing the CDR3 is absent here, so this likely arose from a read error. The J gene is TRBJ2-7, the V gene TRBV6-1; TRBD2 might be the D (7 bases). From germline, CDR1 is MNHNS and CDR2 SASEGT. This CDR3 is built from 13 residues. CDR3 sequence: CTSREGGQYEQYS. The CDR3 coding sequence is TGTACCAGCAGGGAGGGAGGACAGTACGAGCAGTACTCC.

CDR3 nucleotide sequence: TGTGCCAGCAGTCCCGTCTCCTTTGGACAGGGACGGAGCAATCAGCCCCAGCATTTT. This gives the protein CASSPVSFGQGRSNQPQHF. The chain joins TRBV6-1 to TRBJ1-5; 8 nucleotides line up with TRBD1. J was trimmed by 1 base and V by 5 bases; bases with no gene match: 16. The CDR3 loop spans 19 amino acids. CDR1 is MNHNS and CDR2 is SASEGT in the germline V gene.

Many counts were recorded for this clonotype. The V gene is TRBV6-1, the J gene TRBJ2-7; D might be TRBD1 or TRBD2, each matching 5 bases. Germline V lookup: CDR1 MNHNS, CDR2 SASEGT. Between the trimmed V and J ends, which lost 4 bases and 2 bases, there was a span of 9 bases. This CDR3 is 13 amino acids long. CDR3 nucleotides: TGTGCCAGCAGTGGGCAGGGACCCTACGAGCAGTACTTC. It yields the protein CASSGQGPYEQYF.

The chain has TRBV9 and TRBJ2-5; tentatively, D is TRBD1 or TRBD2 (5 bases each). Germline lookup yields CDR1 SGDLS and CDR2 YYNGEE. This CDR3 spans 13 amino acids. The V end lost 0 bases, the J end lost 3 bases, and 6 bases lay between the germline ends. CDR3 coding DNA: TGTGCCAGCAGCGTAGGAGGGGAAGAGACCCAGTACTTC. This sequence encodes CASSVGGEETQYF.

At least ten counts were recorded for this clonotype. This chain uses TRBV28 with TRBJ1-5, with D uncertain. The germline V gene encodes CDR1 MDHEN and CDR2 SYDVKM. The CDR3 covers 11 residues. V gave up 9 bases and J gave up 9 bases, with 12 bases separating them. In DNA form, the CDR3 reads TGTGCCAGTTGTTCCGGTACGCCCCAGCATTTT. Translating gives CASCSGTPQHF.

This clonotype turned up a few times. The gene calls are TRBV12-3 or TRBV12-4 and TRBJ2-7; D gene ambiguous. V lost 2 bases to trimming and J lost 0 bases, with 8 bases between them. The CDR3 spans 14 residues. The CDR3 sequence: CASSLISRSYEQYF. The CDR3 bases are TGTGCCAGCAGTTTAATTTCACGCTCCTACGAGCAGTACTTC.

In this sample, this clonotype turned up many times. The chain is built from TRBV20-1 and TRBJ2-7, with D possibly being TRBD1 or TRBD2 (6 bases each). CDR1 is DFQATT, CDR2 SNEGSKA, per germline (reference sequence). The CDR3 extends over 15 amino acids. Trimming took 2 bases from V and 5 from J, leaving 19 bases between them. This CDR3 is CSARQGSGSVHEQYF. The CDR3 DNA is TGCAGTGCTAGACAGGGGTCCGGGAGCGTCCACGAGCAGTACTTC.

V gene TRBV11-2 combines with J gene TRBJ2-4, with 7 bases that match TRBD1. CDR1 is SGHAT, CDR2 FQNNGV, per germline. Unmatched junction bases numbered 7, after V lost 5 bases and J lost 0 bases. The CDR3 has 16 residues. The CDR3 DNA reads as TGTGCCAGCAGCACGACAGGGTCCGTAGCCAAAAACATTCAGTACTTC. Translating gives CASSTTGSVAKNIQYF.

Remarks on this clonotype: A much larger clone sits a single nucleotide away, making a read error possible. This chain connects TRBV19 to TRBJ2-3, with TRBD2 matching 9 bases. This CDR3 has 15 amino acids. The germline V gene has CDR1 LNHDA and CDR2 SQIVND (reference sequence). The CDR3 DNA follows: TGTGCCAGTAGCCGACTAGCGGAACACACATATACGCAGTATTTT. Residues: CASSRLAEHTYTQYF. Full variable domain (remainder filled in from reference TRBV19 and TRBJ2-3): DGGITQSPKYLFRKEGQNVTLSCEQNLNHDAMYWYRQDPGQGLRLIYYSQIVNDFQKGDIAEGYSVSREKKESFPLTVTSAQKNPTAFYLCASSRLAEHTYTQYFGPGTRLTVL.

The V call is TRBV12-3 or TRBV12-4, the J call TRBJ2-7; D is undetermined. CDR3 length: 13 residues. Trimming left V 0 bases short and J 2 bases short, with 5 bases between. CDR3 loop: CASSLAAAYEQYF. For the CDR3, the DNA is TGTGCCAGCAGTTTAGCGGCCGCCTACGAGCAGTACTTC.